The 15 T cell receptor beta chains reported below all come from one sample, sequenced in a study of regulatory T cells in long-lasting Graves disease. Relying on iRepertoire HTBI primers and Arm-PCR of CDR3 regions, the team built TCR beta libraries. MiXCR, run by TCRdb on the multiplex PCR reads, gives a single entry per CDR3 protein. Of hundreds of thousands of distinct CDR3 sequences listed, roughly a fifth are singletons. Noted time point: persistent/refractory GD, antithyroid drugs over 5 years with positive TRAb. From RNA extracted from PBMCs, the TCR library was made. The specimen comprised peripheral blood mononuclear cells (PBMCs), sampled when the disease was refractory, from a patient treated with antithyroid drugs. These receptors all stem from a female donor with Graves disease.

The gene calls are TRBV5-1 and TRBJ1-5; 11 bases map to TRBD1. Trimming took 0 bases from V and 5 from J; bases not matched to a gene: 1. The CDR3 runs to 15 residues. In germline, CDR1 is SGHRS, CDR2 YFSETQ. The CDR3 spells CASSLGTGGHQPQHF. The CDR3 DNA reads as TGCGCCAGCAGCTTGGGGACAGGGGGCCATCAGCCCCAGCATTTT. Looking up the rest from reference TRBV5-1 and TRBJ1-5 gives the full variable domain: KAGVTQTPRYLIKTRGQQVTLSCSPISGHRSVSWYQQTPGQGLQFLFEYFSETQRNKGNFPGRFSGRQFSNSRSEMNVSTLELGDSALYLCASSLGTGGHQPQHFGDGTRLSIL.

This clonotype was observed many times. J is TRBJ2-7 and V is TRBV28; possibly TRBD2 for D (6 bases). The CDR3 covers 13 residues. Germline assignment: CDR1 MDHEN and CDR2 SYDVKM. V lost 8 bases to trimming and J lost 2 bases, with 13 bases between them. In DNA form, the CDR3 reads TGTGCCAGCGCTAGCGACAGCCCCTACGAGCAGTACTTC. Its protein is CASASDSPYEQYF.

Ten or more counts support this clonotype. The rearrangement joins TRBV24-1 to TRBJ1-1; possibly TRBD1 for D (6 bases). Per germline, CDR1 KGHDR and CDR2 SFDVKD. V gave up 4 bases and J gave up 3 bases, with 14 bases separating them. This CDR3 is built from 15 residues. The CDR3 DNA follows: TGTGCCACCAGTGAAGGGACATTAGAGGACACTGAAGCTTTCTTT. It translates to CATSEGTLEDTEAFF.

This clonotype was observed many times. This chain connects TRBV11-2 to TRBJ1-6, with TRBD1 matching 8 bases. There are 18 residues in the CDR3. Per the germline V gene, CDR1 is SGHAT and CDR2 is FQNNGV. Trimming removed 5 bases from V and 0 bases from J; junction bases left unmatched: 9. CDR3 nucleotides: TGTGCCAGCAGCCCGTGGGACAGGAAGAGCTCCTATAATTCACCCCTCCACTTT. Protein sequence: CASSPWDRKSSYNSPLHF.

This clonotype came up many times. The chain combines TRBV12-3 or TRBV12-4 with TRBJ1-2; tentatively, D is TRBD1 (6 bases). This CDR3 comprises 13 residues. The ends were cut back, 4 bases at V and 8 bases at J, with 14 bases in the middle. The CDR3 loop reads CASSWSGGAGYTF. Here the CDR3 DNA reads TGTGCCAGCAGTTGGTCTGGGGGCGCGGGCTACACCTTC.

The chain joins TRBV2 to TRBJ2-3; TRBD2 matches at 7 bases. CDR1 SNHLY and CDR2 FYNNEI come from the germline V gene. Trimming cost V 1 base and J 4 bases; bases outside gene matches: 5. The CDR3 is 15 amino acids. CDR3 protein: CASSEGGRRADTQYF. In DNA form, the CDR3 reads TGTGCCAGCAGTGAAGGCGGGAGAAGGGCAGATACGCAGTATTTT.

V and J are TRBV19 and TRBJ2-5; D is unclear. Trimming took 1 base from V and 0 from J, leaving 9 bases between them. There are 15 residues in the CDR3. Germline V CDR1 and CDR2: LNHDA, SQIVND (reference sequence). The CDR3: CASSIGVGYQETQYF. CDR3 coding DNA: TGTGCCAGTAGTATAGGAGTGGGGTACCAAGAGACCCAGTACTTC.

This clonotype came up many times. V gene TRBV2 combines with J gene TRBJ2-7; 7 nucleotides match TRBD1. The CDR3 covers 13 residues. Germline V lookup: CDR1 SNHLY, CDR2 FYNNEI. Unmatched junction bases numbered 5, after V lost 6 bases and J lost 3 bases. This CDR3 is CASSGDSLYEQYF. The CDR3 DNA is TGTGCCAGCAGCGGGGACAGTCTCTACGAGCAGTACTTC.

In its sample, this clonotype was seen a few times. CDR3 sequence reads: CASSPHLGANVLTF. The CDR3 nucleotides are TGTGCCAGCAGCCCCCACCTTGGGGCCAACGTCCTGACTTTC. The genes are TRBV7-7 and TRBJ2-6, with D hard to call. The CDR3 sequence is 14 residues long. Trimming cost V 5 bases and J 3 bases, with 8 bases left between them. Germline CDR1 and CDR2: SSHAT and FNYEAQ (reference sequence).

This clonotype was seen repeatedly, ten times or more. The V gene is TRBV2, the J gene TRBJ2-2, with 9 positions matching TRBD2. V shed 6 bases and J 3 bases; nucleotides not matched to a gene: 11. Germline V gene lookup returns CDR1 SNHLY and CDR2 FYNNEI. CDR3 size: 17 residues. CDR3 nucleotides: TGTGCCAGCAGACCCATCATAGCGGGAGAGGACACCGGGGAGCTGTTTTTT. Translating gives CASRPIIAGEDTGELFF.

This clonotype was seen many times. The gene calls are TRBV28 and TRBJ2-7; 11 nucleotides line up with TRBD2. The CDR3 has 14 amino acids. Germline CDR1 MDHEN, CDR2 SYDVKM. With 8 bases clipped from V and 4 bases from J, the junction kept 7 bases outside the gene matches. The CDR3 spells CASSPGLAGYEQYF. The CDR3 DNA reads TGTGCCAGCTCGCCCGGACTAGCGGGTTACGAGCAGTACTTC.

This clonotype has at least ten counts. The chain is built from TRBV28 and TRBJ2-7, with 9 bases identical to TRBD1. CDR3 length: 13 amino acids. V lost 8 bases, J lost 0 bases, and 2 bases stayed unmatched. Germline loops: CDR1 MDHEN, CDR2 SYDVKM. CDR3 DNA sequence: TGTGCCAGCCACAGGGGGCCCTCCTACGAGCAGTACTTC. Translating it yields CASHRGPSYEQYF.

For this clonotype: This may come from a read error, since a much larger clone is one base off. The rearrangement joins TRBV6-1 to TRBJ1-2, with D perhaps matching TRBD1 (5 bases). There are 13 residues in the CDR3. Germline CDR1 MNHNS, CDR2 SASEGT. The CDR3 coding sequence is TGTGCCAGCACTTGGGGCGCTAACTATGGCCACACCTTC. Its protein is CASTWGANYGHTF.

The rearrangement joins TRBV5-1 to TRBJ2-5, with D perhaps assigned TRBD1 or TRBD2 (5 bases each). The CDR3 runs 16 residues. The germline V gene has CDR1 SGHRS and CDR2 YFSETQ. V was shortened by 2 bases and J by 1 base, with 15 bases between the two germline ends. CDR3: CASSFAGAASQETQYF. DNA for the CDR3: TGCGCCAGCAGCTTTGCCGGGGCAGCGAGCCAAGAGACCCAGTACTTC.

This clonotype was picked up a small number of times. This chain joins TRBV19 and TRBJ2-2, with D possibly TRBD1 on 6 matching bases. The CDR3 has 14 residues. V gave up 8 bases and J gave up 4 bases, with 14 bases separating them. Germline V gives CDR1 LNHDA, CDR2 SQIVND (reference sequence). CDR3 in amino acids: CASSASGATGELFF. The CDR3 DNA reads TGTGCCAGTTCGGCCTCAGGGGCCACCGGGGAGCTGTTTTTT.